This TCR beta chain was sequenced during a study of shared clonotypes between healthy human individuals. At the level of the study: The composition of the donors was a couple of women and a few men aged 18 to 49.

The study separated CD4+ cells into CD45RA+ naive and CD45RA-negative memory subsets. The germline V gene has CDR1 SGHTA and CDR2 FQGNSA. The trim removed 3 bases at V and 10 bases at J, leaving 9 bases unmatched. The CDR3 is 16 amino acids. Data came from immunoSEQ multiplex PCR; TCRdb stores just in-frame clones and leaves some out. Of a few million clones in the sample, roughly nine tenths were seen once. Findings of the study overall: Larger estimated richness was generally recorded for naive subsets relative to memory subsets.

A word on this clone: Its antigen is undetermined.

Sequenced sample: naive CD4+ T cells sorted from blood. Subset defined: CD45RA+ positively selected. The TCR originated in a man younger than 35 in good health. The rearrangement uses TRBV7-2 and TRBJ2-1, with 13 bases identical to TRBD2. CDR3 loop: CASSFTGLAGSREQFF. CDR3 bases: TGTGCCAGCAGCTTTACGGGACTAGCGGGATCTCGCGAGCAGTTCTTC.